In this sample, the clone carrying this TCR beta chain turned up many times. Its antigen is as yet unknown. The CDR3 is cut off 3 residues early in the read; its end comes from the germline J gene. The CDR3 spans 16 residues. Germline CDR1 is SGHRS and CDR2 is YFSETQ. Losses at the gene ends were 5 bases for V and 2 bases for J; bases not matched to a gene: 11. The data derive from a study of T cell clonality in common variable immunodeficiency. Some clones are missing from TCRdb's copy, which holds only in-frame ones; the method was immunoSEQ multiplex PCR. The sample presents 35,000 to 50,000 clones, none singletons. Study-level results: Patient heterogeneity in the CVID cohort limited correlations between repertoire features and clinical complications.

This sequence originates from a person aged 18 to 75 in good health. The chain is built from TRBV5-1 and TRBJ2-3; 7 nucleotides match TRBD1. Sequencing was performed on peripheral blood mononuclear cells. The sequenced part of the CDR3 DNA is TGCGCCAGCAGTTTCGAGACGGGACAGAACACAGATACG. Translation gives CASSFETGQNTDT. The entire CDR3 is CASSFETGQNTDTQYF.